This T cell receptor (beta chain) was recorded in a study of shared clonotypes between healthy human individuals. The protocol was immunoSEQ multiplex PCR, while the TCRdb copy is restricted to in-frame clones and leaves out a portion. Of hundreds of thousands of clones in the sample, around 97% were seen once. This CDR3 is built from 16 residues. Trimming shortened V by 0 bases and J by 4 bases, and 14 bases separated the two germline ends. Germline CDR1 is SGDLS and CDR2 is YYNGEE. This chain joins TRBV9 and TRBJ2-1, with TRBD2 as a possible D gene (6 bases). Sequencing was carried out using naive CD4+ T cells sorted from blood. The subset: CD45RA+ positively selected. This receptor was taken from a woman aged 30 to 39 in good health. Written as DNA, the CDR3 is TGTGCCAGCAGCGTAGAGAGGGGCGGGGCATACAATGAGCAGTTCTTC. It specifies CASSVERGGAYNEQFF.